This TCR beta chain was documented in a study of T cell responses to AZD1222 COVID-19 vaccine. Study observations and caveats: At baseline, seropositivity was found in only a handful of AZD1222 recipients. White British ancestry dominated among donors, who included more females, and clonal diversity was possibly underestimated. Close to half of spike-specific TCRs reportedly recognize unmutated variant regions. The repertoires were collected only after the peak T cell response.

Worth noting for this clone: The antigen remains undetermined.

Germline CDR1 and CDR2: SGHNT and YYREEE (reference sequence). The CDR3 extends over 15 amino acids. The ends lost 5 bases at V and 4 bases at J; junction bases unmatched: 9. Assay: immunoSEQ multiplex PCR; the TCRdb copy retains only in-frame clones and omits some. Altogether some 75,000 clones are present, 88% being singletons, with the ten largest covering roughly a tenth. The gene calls are TRBV5-4 and TRBJ2-1, with 7 bases identical to TRBD1. This TCR derives from an adult in good health. The sample consisted of peripheral blood, taken on day 0 of AZD1222 vaccination. CDR3 DNA sequence: TGTGCCAGCAGTCGGGACAGCGCGGCTTACAATGAGCAGTTCTTC. The encoded protein is CASSRDSAAYNEQFF.